This entry describes one T cell receptor beta chain. The antigen is undetermined. These data originate in a study of cytomegalovirus exposure and HLA in healthy donors. The overall study: Previous work identified roughly 110 million unique TCR beta sequences from 200 million or so T cells.

With 60 Vbeta and 13 Jbeta primers, the PCR was carried out. The data were produced by immunoSEQ multiplex PCR, yet TCRdb's version contains in-frame clones alone and is incomplete. Its table lists approximately 140,000 clones. Regarding the study as a whole: The HLA-A and HLA-B alleles of most subjects were reportedly predicted accurately from TCR beta sequences. Follow-up analysis found HLA locus-dependent TCR association rates, highest for DRB1 and lowest for HLA-C. Among donors in an Asian-associated ancestry cluster, a later analysis reportedly found fewer N-insertions than the approximately 700-donor mean.

The source is a man aged 35 to 55 in good health and CMV-seronegative. Sequencing used PBMCs.

This CDR3 is CTSSHPGWGRHTGELFF. CDR3 coding DNA: TGCACCAGCAGCCATCCTGGGTGGGGGCGTCACACCGGGGAGCTGTTTTTT. V and J are TRBV1 and TRBJ2-2; the DNA was not used to check the table's D call, TRBD1. TRBV1 is marked as a pseudogene. CDR3 length equals 17 residues.